This TCR beta chain was documented in a study of cytomegalovirus exposure and HLA in healthy donors. Measured with immunoSEQ multiplex PCR; TCRdb has only the in-frame clones, and not every one. The table records about 200,000 clones, 80% to 90% of them present only once. The validation cohort, a group of 120 subjects, included the donors and was separate from the roughly 620-subject first cohort. V trimming: 2 bases; J trimming: 2 bases; junction bases outside the gene matches: 9. The CDR3 extends over 16 amino acids. The germline gives CDR1 LNHNV, CDR2 YYDKDF (reference sequence). As to this clone: Its antigen is currently unknown.

General study results and limits: Most TCR sequences proved rare, with some public TCRs found in many donors. The tendency of first-cohort TCR clusters to co-occur in the 100 to 150 validation repertoires was identified by a subsequent analysis. 150 or so TCR beta chains were listed as cytomegalovirus-associated.

The receptor comes from a woman in her 30s in good health and CMV-seropositive. This chain links TRBV15 with TRBJ2-7; TRBD2 aligns across 7 bases. Sequencing input: PBMCs. The CDR3 region is CATSRRSAGLTYEQYF. The CDR3 DNA sequence: TGTGCCACCAGCAGAAGGTCAGCGGGGCTTACCTACGAGCAGTACTTC.